This T cell receptor beta chain was identified in a study of blood T cell repertoires in COVID-19. The CDR3 spans 14 residues. Looked up from germline, CDR1 is LNHDA and CDR2 is SQIVND (reference sequence). With 7 bases clipped from V and 5 bases from J, the junction kept 7 bases outside the gene matches. Sequencing used immunoSEQ multiplex PCR; TCRdb keeps in-frame clones, though not all of them. The repertoire holds 55,000 or so clones, approximately 90% seen once, with approximately 6.2% in the top ten. The material sequenced was peripheral blood. This clonotype originated in a man aged 40-55 years with acute or convalescent COVID-19. The gene calls are TRBV19 and TRBJ1-5; 8 bases agree with TRBD1. The CDR3 is CASTRTGRYQPQHF. In nucleotides, the CDR3 is TGTGCCAGTACAAGGACAGGGAGATATCAGCCCCAGCATTTT.